These T cell receptor beta chains were read from a single sample in a study of cytomegalovirus exposure and HLA in healthy donors. Profiled with immunoSEQ multiplex PCR; TCRdb holds only in-frame clones, not every one. This sample has 150,000 or so clones; more than 70% occur once, and the top ten carry around 6.5%. Sequencing input: PBMCs. The receptor set was obtained from a male donor in good health and CMV-seropositive. CDR3s include the opening cysteine and the closing phenylalanine or tryptophan. D genes are given only for firm matches. Rows give clone size only sometimes, using once, few, many, or a class for an expanded clone.

.	.	TRBJ1-5	TRBV6-1	CASNGGNNQPQHF	TGTGCCAGCAACGGGGGAAACAATCAGCCCCAGCATTTT
TRBD1	.	TRBJ2-7	TRBV7-3	CASSGTGGHEQYF	TGTGCCAGCAGCGGAACAGGGGGCCACGAGCAGTACTTC
.	.	TRBJ2-2	TRBV25-1	CASSGQDTGELFF	TGTGCCAGCAGTGGGCAAGACACCGGGGAGCTGTTTTTT
.	.	TRBJ1-4	TRBV5-1	CASSSDSNEKLFF	TGCGCCAGCAGCTCGGACAGTAATGAAAAACTGTTTTTT
.	.	TRBJ1-1	TRBV2	CASSEDTQAFF	TGTGCCAGCAGTGAAGACACCCAAGCTTTCTTT
TRBD1	.	TRBJ2-7	TRBV2	CASSRQGGQYF	TGTGCCAGCAGTAGACAGGGGGGGCAGTACTTC
.	few	TRBJ1-5	TRBV5-5	CASSFTRDQPQHF	TGTGCCAGCAGCTTTACTAGGGATCAGCCCCAGCATTTT
TRBD1	once	TRBJ2-3	TRBV7-9	CASRPLPGQGSTDTQYF	TGTGCCAGCCGACCATTACCGGGACAGGGCTCCACAGATACGCAGTATTTT
.	.	TRBJ2-5	TRBV12-5	CASGFGGKETQYF	TGTGCTAGTGGTTTCGGCGGGAAAGAGACCCAGTACTTC
.	.	TRBJ2-2	TRBV19	CASLRVDGELFF	TGTGCCAGTCTCAGGGTGGACGGGGAGCTGTTTTTT
TRBD2	.	TRBJ2-5	TRBV10-3	CASRGSGVKIQERTQYF	TGTGCCAGCCGGGGGAGCGGGGTTAAAATCCAAGAGAGGACCCAGTACTTC
.	.	TRBJ2-3	TRBV7-9	CASSFFQGTSTDTQYF	TGTGCCAGCAGCTTTTTTCAGGGGACGTCCACAGATACGCAGTATTTT
.	.	TRBJ2-2	TRBV28	CASMQYTGELFF	TGTGCCAGCATGCAGTACACCGGGGAGCTGTTTTTT
.	few	TRBJ1-1	TRBV10-3	CAISDQGWNTEAFF	TGTGCCATCAGTGATCAGGGGTGGAACACTGAAGCTTTCTTT
TRBD2	.	TRBJ2-7	TRBV6-6	CASSYGLAGGEQYF	TGTGCCAGCAGTTACGGACTAGCGGGAGGCGAGCAGTACTTC
.	.	TRBJ1-1	TRBV7-9	CSSSFPGTEAFF	TGTTCCAGCAGCTTCCCAGGAACTGAAGCTTTCTTT
.	.	TRBJ2-5	TRBV7-2	CASSLTGDQETQYF	TGTGCCAGCAGCTTGACAGGAGACCAAGAGACCCAGTACTTC
TRBD1	.	TRBJ1-2	TRBV6-1	CASSLQGDYGYTF	TGTGCCAGCAGTTTACAGGGGGACTATGGCTACACCTTC
.	once	TRBJ1-2	TRBV18	CASSPDGRQNYGYTF	TGTGCCAGCTCACCAGATGGGCGACAGAACTATGGCTACACCTTC
TRBD2	.	TRBJ2-1	TRBV7-9	CSSENPGGRIYNEQFF	TGTTCCAGCGAAAACCCGGGGGGGCGAATCTACAATGAGCAGTTCTTC
TRBD1	.	TRBJ2-6	TRBV7-2	CASSLDKGAPGANVLTF	TGTGCCAGCAGCTTAGATAAGGGGGCCCCTGGGGCTAACGTCCTGACTTTC
.	.	TRBJ1-2	TRBV7-9	CASSLTGNGYTF	TGTGCCAGCAGCTTAACCGGGAACGGCTACACCTTC
.	.	TRBJ2-5	TRBV7-3	CASSSPRRGGETQYF	TGTGCCAGCAGCTCCCCTCGAAGGGGGGGGGAGACCCAGTACTTC
TRBD2	.	TRBJ2-7	TRBV11-1	CASSLRTSGNYEQYF	TGTGCCAGCAGCTTGAGGACTAGCGGGAATTACGAGCAGTACTTC
.	once	TRBJ2-7	TRBV18	CASSPPESSYEQYF	TGTGCCAGCTCACCACCGGAGAGCTCCTACGAGCAGTACTTC
TRBD2	.	TRBJ2-2	TRBV6-5	CASRRTSGNTGELFF	TGTGCCAGCAGAAGGACTAGCGGGAACACCGGGGAGCTGTTTTTT